The clone carrying this T cell receptor (beta chain) turned up a few times. Its antigen remains unknown. Each CDR3 protein is one row after TCRdb ran MiXCR on the reads. The sample has approximately 1,000,000 distinct CDR3 sequences; 30% to 40% are singletons. The data were taken from a study of T cell repertoires in cytomegalovirus infection. The CDR3 is 15 amino acids. V lost 5 bases, J lost 1 base, and 13 bases lay in between. Specimen: cultured CD8+ T cells from PBMCs, collected from culture after CMV antigen stimulation. This chain connects TRBV12-3 or TRBV12-4 to TRBJ2-3; possibly TRBD1 for D (6 bases). The sequence derives from a human donor in good health (CMV status not recorded). Some clones in this sample may be carry-over from other donors' samples. The CDR3 loop is CASSPPTGGTDTQYF. The DNA of the CDR3 is TGTGCCAGCAGTCCTCCGACAGGCGGCACAGATACGCAGTATTTT.